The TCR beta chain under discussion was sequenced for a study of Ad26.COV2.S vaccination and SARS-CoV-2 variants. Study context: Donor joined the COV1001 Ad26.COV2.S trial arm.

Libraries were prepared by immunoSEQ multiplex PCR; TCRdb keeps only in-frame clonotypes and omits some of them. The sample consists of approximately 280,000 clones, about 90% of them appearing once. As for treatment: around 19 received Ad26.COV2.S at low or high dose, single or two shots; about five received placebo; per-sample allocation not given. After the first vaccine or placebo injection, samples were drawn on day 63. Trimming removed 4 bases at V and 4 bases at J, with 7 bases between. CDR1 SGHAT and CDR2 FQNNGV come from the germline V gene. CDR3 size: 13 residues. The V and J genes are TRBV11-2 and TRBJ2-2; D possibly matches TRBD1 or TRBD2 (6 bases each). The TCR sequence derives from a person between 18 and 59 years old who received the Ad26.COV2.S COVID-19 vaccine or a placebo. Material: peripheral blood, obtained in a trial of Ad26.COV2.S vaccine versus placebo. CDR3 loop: CASSWGATGELFF. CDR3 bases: TGTGCCAGCAGCTGGGGGGCCACCGGGGAGCTGTTTTTT.